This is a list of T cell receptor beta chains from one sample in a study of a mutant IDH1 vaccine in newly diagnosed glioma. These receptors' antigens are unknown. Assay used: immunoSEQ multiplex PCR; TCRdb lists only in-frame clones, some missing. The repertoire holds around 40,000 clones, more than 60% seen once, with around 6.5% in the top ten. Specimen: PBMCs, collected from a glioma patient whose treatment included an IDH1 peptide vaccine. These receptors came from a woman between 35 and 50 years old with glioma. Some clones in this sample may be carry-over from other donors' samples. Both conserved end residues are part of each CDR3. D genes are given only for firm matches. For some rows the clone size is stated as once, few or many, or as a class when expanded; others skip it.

CDR3 DNA: TGCGCCAGCAGCCAAGGGGTTTACCGGGATGCCAAAAACATTCAGTACTTC; CDR3 protein: CASSQGVYRDAKNIQYF; D gene: NA; J gene: TRBJ2-4; clone size: NA; V gene: TRBV4-3
CDR3 DNA: TGCAGCGTCCCAGGACAGGTGAACTATGGCTACACCTTC; CDR3 protein: CSVPGQVNYGYTF; D gene: TRBD1; J gene: TRBJ1-2; clone size: NA; V gene: TRBV29-1
CDR3 DNA: TGTGCCTGGACCCCCCCCGGACAGTCCAACACTGAAGCTTTCTTT; CDR3 protein: CAWTPPGQSNTEAFF; D gene: NA; J gene: TRBJ1-1; clone size: NA; V gene: TRBV30
CDR3 DNA: TGTGCCAGCAGCTTAGGAGGGCTAGCGGGAGAGACCCAGTACTTC; CDR3 protein: CASSLGGLAGETQYF; D gene: TRBD2; J gene: TRBJ2-5; clone size: NA; V gene: TRBV7-2
CDR3 DNA: TGTGCCAGCAGCGTAGCTGGGCGACAGTTAAGTGAAAAACTGTTTTTT; CDR3 protein: CASSVAGRQLSEKLFF; D gene: NA; J gene: TRBJ1-4; clone size: NA; V gene: TRBV9
CDR3 DNA: TGTGCCAGCAGCTCTAGCGGCAGGAGGTCCCCCCACGAGCAGTACTTC; CDR3 protein: CASSSSGRRSPHEQYF; D gene: TRBD2; J gene: TRBJ2-7; clone size: NA; V gene: TRBV5-4
CDR3 DNA: TGCGCCAGCAGCCAAGATCAGGCGGCCACTGAAGCTTTCTTT; CDR3 protein: CASSQDQAATEAFF; D gene: NA; J gene: TRBJ1-1; clone size: NA; V gene: TRBV4-1
CDR3 DNA: TGCAGCGTTGTACTGGCGGGAGAGACCCAGTACTTC; CDR3 protein: CSVVLAGETQYF; D gene: NA; J gene: TRBJ2-5; clone size: NA; V gene: TRBV29-1
CDR3 DNA: TGCGCCAGCAGCTTAGGCGGAAACTCTGGGGCCAACGTCCTGACTTTC; CDR3 protein: CASSLGGNSGANVLTF; D gene: NA; J gene: TRBJ2-6; clone size: NA; V gene: TRBV5-1
CDR3 DNA: TGCGCCAGCAGCCAAGGCTCCCGGGACAGGGATGGAGCTTTCTTT; CDR3 protein: CASSQGSRDRDGAFF; D gene: TRBD1; J gene: TRBJ1-1; clone size: NA; V gene: TRBV4-3
CDR3 DNA: TGTGCCAGCGATTGGGAGGGGCTGAGCTATGGCTACACCTTC; CDR3 protein: CASDWEGLSYGYTF; D gene: NA; J gene: TRBJ1-2; clone size: NA; V gene: TRBV2
CDR3 DNA: TGTGCCACCAGCACTTACAGGGGTCTTACAGAGACCCAGTACTTC; CDR3 protein: CATSTYRGLTETQYF; D gene: TRBD1; J gene: TRBJ2-5; clone size: NA; V gene: TRBV15
CDR3 DNA: TGTGCCAGCAGCTTGGGACAGGGGGCCTACGAGCAGTACTTC; CDR3 protein: CASSLGQGAYEQYF; D gene: TRBD1; J gene: TRBJ2-7; clone size: NA; V gene: TRBV5-6
CDR3 DNA: TGCAGCGTATCCGCGGTGAACACTGAAGCTTTCTTT; CDR3 protein: CSVSAVNTEAFF; D gene: NA; J gene: TRBJ1-1; clone size: NA; V gene: TRBV29-1
CDR3 DNA: TGTGCCTGGAGTGTAAAGGGACAGTATAATTCACCCCTCCACTTT; CDR3 protein: CAWSVKGQYNSPLHF; D gene: TRBD1; J gene: TRBJ1-6; clone size: few; V gene: TRBV30
CDR3 DNA: TGCGCCAGCAGTCCTCACCGAGACTCCTACGAGCAGTACTTC; CDR3 protein: CASSPHRDSYEQYF; D gene: NA; J gene: TRBJ2-7; clone size: NA; V gene: TRBV4-1
CDR3 DNA: TGTGCCAGCAGCTCACAATCTCGGGGCAGACATGAAAAACTGTTTTTT; CDR3 protein: CASSSQSRGRHEKLFF; D gene: NA; J gene: TRBJ1-4; clone size: NA; V gene: TRBV7-9
CDR3 DNA: TGTGCCAGCAGTCCATCGGGGCAGAATCAGCCCCAGCATTTT; CDR3 protein: CASSPSGQNQPQHF; D gene: NA; J gene: TRBJ1-5; clone size: few; V gene: TRBV5-5
CDR3 DNA: TGTGCCAGCGTCGGGGGTAACTATGGCTACACCTTC; CDR3 protein: CASVGGNYGYTF; D gene: NA; J gene: TRBJ1-2; clone size: NA; V gene: TRBV6-5
CDR3 DNA: TGTGCCAGCAGTTTAATCCCCACCATAAACACTGAAGCTTTCTTT; CDR3 protein: CASSLIPTINTEAFF; D gene: NA; J gene: TRBJ1-1; clone size: NA; V gene: TRBV27
CDR3 DNA: TGCGCCAGCAGCCATACCTTGACAGCCTCTATGAACACTGAAGCTTTCTTT; CDR3 protein: CASSHTLTASMNTEAFF; D gene: NA; J gene: TRBJ1-1; clone size: NA; V gene: TRBV4-3
CDR3 DNA: TGTGCCAGTACCCTCGGTGAGGGGAATGAGGAGCAGTACTTC; CDR3 protein: CASTLGEGNEEQYF; D gene: NA; J gene: TRBJ2-7; clone size: NA; V gene: TRBV19
CDR3 DNA: TGTGCCAGCAGCTTCTCATCAGGGGGCAGGGATGAAAAACTGTTTTTT; CDR3 protein: CASSFSSGGRDEKLFF; D gene: TRBD1; J gene: TRBJ1-4; clone size: NA; V gene: TRBV7-9
CDR3 DNA: TGTGCCAGCAGTTTTTGGGCCCCGGTCCCTAGCACAGATACGCAGTATTTT; CDR3 protein: CASSFWAPVPSTDTQYF; D gene: NA; J gene: TRBJ2-3; clone size: NA; V gene: TRBV27
CDR3 DNA: TGTGCCAGCAGCCCCGGGCGGCTCCAAGAGACCCAGTACTTC; CDR3 protein: CASSPGRLQETQYF; D gene: NA; J gene: TRBJ2-5; clone size: NA; V gene: TRBV7-6
CDR3 DNA: TGTGCCAGCAGCGTATCAGCGGGGGGCCGTCAAGAGACCCAGTACTTC; CDR3 protein: CASSVSAGGRQETQYF; D gene: TRBD2; J gene: TRBJ2-5; clone size: NA; V gene: TRBV9
CDR3 DNA: TGTGCCAGCAGCCCGCGGGGGGGGCAAAATGAAAAACTGTTTTTT; CDR3 protein: CASSPRGGQNEKLFF; D gene: NA; J gene: TRBJ1-4; clone size: NA; V gene: TRBV7-2
CDR3 DNA: TGCGCCAGCAGCCCGCAACAGAGCGAGCAGTACTTC; CDR3 protein: CASSPQQSEQYF; D gene: NA; J gene: TRBJ2-7; clone size: NA; V gene: TRBV5-1
CDR3 DNA: TGTGCCAGCAGCTTAGACCAAAGACGGGGGATCCTGCAGTACTTC; CDR3 protein: CASSLDQRRGILQYF; D gene: NA; J gene: TRBJ2-7; clone size: NA; V gene: TRBV11-2
CDR3 DNA: TGTGCCAGCAGCTTGAGTGGACCAAACATTCAGTACTTC; CDR3 protein: CASSLSGPNIQYF; D gene: NA; J gene: TRBJ2-4; clone size: NA; V gene: TRBV5-4
CDR3 DNA: TGTGCCAGCCAAAACAGGAGAGCGAACACTGAAGCTTTCTTT; CDR3 protein: CASQNRRANTEAFF; D gene: NA; J gene: TRBJ1-1; clone size: NA; V gene: TRBV7-9
CDR3 DNA: TGTGCCAGCAGCTTCCGGACTAGCGGGAGGGCCAACAATGAGCAGTTCTTC; CDR3 protein: CASSFRTSGRANNEQFF; D gene: TRBD2; J gene: TRBJ2-1; clone size: NA; V gene: TRBV11-3
CDR3 DNA: TGTGCCAGCAGGGAGGGGGGCCTAGATACGCAGTATTTT; CDR3 protein: CASREGGLDTQYF; D gene: NA; J gene: TRBJ2-3; clone size: NA; V gene: TRBV6-6
CDR3 DNA: TGTGCCAGCTCCTTGGGGAGAGGGGCGGACTCCTACGAGCAGTACTTC; CDR3 protein: CASSLGRGADSYEQYF; D gene: NA; J gene: TRBJ2-7; clone size: few; V gene: TRBV18
CDR3 DNA: TGTGCCAGCAGAGAACAGGGAAGTGGCTACACCTTC; CDR3 protein: CASREQGSGYTF; D gene: NA; J gene: TRBJ1-2; clone size: NA; V gene: TRBV27
CDR3 DNA: TGTGCCAGCATTCCCAGGTCCGGGTCTCCTCGGGACACTGAAGCTTTCTTT; CDR3 protein: CASIPRSGSPRDTEAFF; D gene: NA; J gene: TRBJ1-1; clone size: NA; V gene: TRBV7-9